Below, one T cell receptor (beta chain) is given with its context. Its antigen is as yet unknown. TCRdb redid the calling of the multiplex PCR reads with MiXCR, one entry per CDR3 protein. The sample consists of about 230,000 distinct CDR3 sequences, approximately 29% of them appearing once. Breast cancer patients provided tissue from their axillary draining lymph nodes. Germline-derived CDR1 and CDR2 are SGHNT and YENEEA. CDR3 size: 13 residues. V lost 5 bases and J lost 1, with 8 bases in between. This sample was taken from a study of breast tumors, draining lymph nodes, adjacent tissues. Overall study findings and caveats: Most tumor T cells seemingly derive from lymph node, then expand in tumor. Luminal-like breast cancer showed significantly greater tumor-nontumor repertoire similarity than basal-like breast cancer did.

The V call is TRBV11-3, the J call TRBJ1-1; D gene unclear. The receptor was derived from a female donor with breast cancer. Some clones in this sample may be carry-over from other donors' samples. The sequenced material came from axillary lymph node tissue. DNA of the CDR3: TGTGCCAGCAGCCGACGGGCGAACACTGAAGCTTTCTTT. As protein: CASSRRANTEAFF.